This is a list of T cell receptor beta chains from one sample in a study of blood T cells in healthy people across ages. TCRdb processed the 5' RACE reads anew with MiXCR; each CDR3 protein has one entry. Among 790,000 or so distinct CDR3 sequences listed, about 42% were seen once. Sequencing input: blood. The receptors were sampled from a man at least 80 years old in good health. The CDR3 runs from the conserved cysteine through the conserved F or W. D genes are given only for firm matches. Size tells how often a clone was seen (once, few, many) or the class of an expanded clone, and some rows leave it out.

>.|TRBD2|TRBV7-9|TRBJ2-5
CASSHPGLAQETQYF
TGTGCCAGCAGCCATCCGGGACTAGCACAAGAGACCCAGTACTTC
>.|TRBD1|TRBV7-2|TRBJ1-5
CASSLGTGGLNQPQHF
TGTGCCAGCAGCTTAGGGACAGGGGGCCTCAATCAGCCCCAGCATTTT
>.|.|TRBV7-9|TRBJ2-1
CASSILYNEQFF
TGTGCCAGCAGCATCCTCTACAATGAGCAGTTCTTC
>.|.|TRBV27|TRBJ2-1
CASSGGRQILNEQFF
TGTGCCTCTTCAGGCGGCAGGCAAATCCTCAATGAGCAGTTCTTC
>once|.|TRBV7-2|TRBJ1-5
CASSPPGYNQPQHF
TGTGCCAGCAGCCCCCCAGGATATAATCAGCCCCAGCATTTT
>few|TRBD2|TRBV20-1|TRBJ2-1
CSADDGTSGSPGYNEQFF
TGCAGTGCTGACGACGGGACTAGCGGCTCCCCGGGGTACAATGAGCAGTTCTTC
>.|TRBD1|TRBV29-1|TRBJ2-3
CSELGGTGGTDTQYF
TGCAGCGAGCTTGGTGGGACAGGGGGCACAGATACGCAGTATTTT
>.|.|TRBV18|TRBJ2-7
CASSPAQGNGIYEQYF
TGTGCCAGCTCACCAGCCCAGGGCAATGGGATCTACGAGCAGTACTTC
>.|.|TRBV15|TRBJ1-1
CATSRDLWAEAFF
TGTGCCACCAGCAGAGATCTGTGGGCTGAAGCTTTCTTT
>.|TRBD2|TRBV7-2|TRBJ2-5
CASSFISGRAGETQYF
TGTGCCAGCAGCTTTATTAGCGGGAGGGCCGGCGAGACCCAGTACTTC
>.|.|TRBV28|TRBJ2-1
CASIFRGVAGHEQFF
TGTGCCAGCATATTCAGGGGGGTAGCGGGGCATGAGCAGTTCTTC
>.|.|TRBV15|TRBJ2-2
CATTSLADTGELFF
TGTGCCACCACTTCCCTGGCGGACACCGGGGAGCTGTTTTTT
>.|TRBD2|TRBV28|TRBJ2-3
CASSLTHSTLIGRELTDTQYF
TGTGCCAGCAGTTTAACCCACTCGACCCTCATCGGGCGGGAGCTCACAGATACGCAGTATTTT
>.|TRBD2|TRBV6-1|TRBJ2-5
CVSRPGLAGDWGEQETQYF
TGTGTCAGCAGACCCGGACTAGCTGGAGATTGGGGAGAGCAAGAGACCCAGTACTTC
>.|.|TRBV29-1|TRBJ2-5
CSVGPRGQETQYF
TGCAGCGTTGGGCCTCGGGGGCAAGAGACCCAGTACTTC
>.|.|TRBV6-2/TRBV6-3|TRBJ2-5
CASSRWSQETQYF
TGTGCCAGCAGCAGGTGGTCCCAAGAGACCCAGTACTTC
>many|.|TRBV12-3/TRBV12-4|TRBJ2-4
CASSPTLLGAAKNIQYF
TGTGCCAGCAGTCCCACCCTATTGGGGGCCGCCAAAAACATTCAGTACTTC
>.|TRBD2|TRBV7-2|TRBJ2-1
CASSLDVAGSRTNEQFF
TGTGCCAGCAGCTTAGATGTAGCGGGCAGCCGAACGAATGAGCAGTTCTTC
>.|TRBD2|TRBV7-7|TRBJ2-7
CASSLAPGTSTYNEQYF
TGTGCTAGCAGCTTAGCCCCCGGGACTAGCACCTACAATGAGCAGTACTTC
>.|TRBD2|TRBV20-1|TRBJ2-5
CSAGGGSGYQETQYF
TGCAGTGCGGGGGGAGGGTCGGGGTACCAAGAGACCCAGTACTTC
>few|TRBD1|TRBV20-1|TRBJ1-2
CSARVRQGNYGYTF
TGCAGTGCTAGAGTTCGACAGGGAAACTATGGCTACACCTTC
>.|TRBD2|TRBV20-1|TRBJ2-5
CSAVPGLAGEGQEAQYF
TGCAGTGCCGTCCCGGGACTAGCGGGAGAGGGCCAAGAGGCCCAGTACTTC
>many|.|TRBV29-1|TRBJ2-7
CSVDRGFEQYF
TGCAGCGTTGACAGGGGATTCGAGCAGTACTTC
>many|TRBD2|TRBV7-3|TRBJ2-1
CASSLGLARHEQFF
TGTGCCAGCAGCTTGGGACTAGCGAGGCATGAGCAGTTCTTC
>.|.|TRBV9|TRBJ1-1
CASSVDLLNTEAFF
TGTGCCAGCAGCGTAGATTTGTTGAACACTGAAGCTTTCTTT
>.|.|TRBV28|TRBJ2-7
CASSRTGYDSYEQYF
TGTGCCAGCAGCCGTACAGGTTACGACTCCTACGAGCAGTACTTC
>.|.|TRBV7-9|TRBJ2-7
CASARESYEQYF
TGTGCCAGCGCCAGGGAGTCCTACGAGCAGTACTTC
>few|.|TRBV5-1|TRBJ2-7
CASSAVASVDGEQYF
TGCGCCAGCAGCGCTGTCGCATCGGTCGACGGGGAGCAGTACTTC
>.|.|TRBV9|TRBJ2-1
CASSVEVGQYNEQFF
TGTGCCAGCAGCGTCGAGGTCGGACAGTACAATGAGCAGTTCTTC
>.|.|TRBV21-1|TRBJ1-1
CASSKRTGPNTEAFF
TGTGCCAGCAGCAAACGGACAGGGCCGAACACTGAAGCTTTCTTT
>.|.|TRBV7-2|TRBJ2-5
CASSLGTECNEQYF
TGTGCCAGCAGCTTAGGAACAGAGTGCAATGAGCAGTACTTC